The 30 T cell receptor beta chains given below trace back to one sample, sequenced in a study of blood T cell repertoires in COVID-19. Sequenced by immunoSEQ multiplex PCR; TCRdb stores in-frame clones only, minus some. There are roughly 250,000 clones in the sample; more than 65% occur only once, and 15% to 19% lies in the top ten. Sequencing was done on a sample of peripheral blood. The receptors stem from a person aged 65 to 85 with COVID-19, enrolled during active disease.

This clone was counted at least ten times. The rearrangement uses TRBV28 and TRBJ1-2; D is unclear. The germline CDR1 and CDR2 sequences are MDHEN and SYDVKM. Trimming left V 2 bases short and J 6 bases short, with 10 bases between. The CDR3 is 13 amino acids. Here the CDR3 reads CASSLRAGDGYTF. The CDR3 DNA is TGTGCCAGCAGTTTAAGGGCCGGGGATGGCTACACCTTC.

J is TRBJ1-6 and V is TRBV6-2 or TRBV6-3; 8 bases line up with TRBD1. This CDR3 spans 18 amino acids. V trimming: 5 bases; J trimming: 5 bases; junction bases outside the gene matches: 14. In germline, CDR1 is MNHEY, CDR2 SVGEGT. CDR3 DNA: TGTGCCAGCAGTCCCGTCAGGGGGCGGAATGGAGATAATTCACCCCTCCACTTT. Translated: CASSPVRGRNGDNSPLHF.

The rearrangement uses TRBV7-6 and TRBJ1-1, with TRBD1 identical over 7 bases. J was trimmed by 1 base and V by 5 bases; bases with no gene match: 1. This CDR3 is 13 amino acids long. From germline, CDR1 is SGHVS and CDR2 FNYEAQ. The DNA for the CDR3 is TGTGCCAGCAGCCGACAGGGGAACACTGAAGCTTTCTTT. Residues: CASSRQGNTEAFF. Full variable domain (rest looked up from reference TRBV7-6 and TRBJ1-1): GAGVSQSPRYKVTKRGQDVALRCDPISGHVSLYWYRQALGQGPEFLTYFNYEAQQDKSGLPNDRFSAERPEGSISTLTIQRTEQRDSAMYRCASSRQGNTEAFFGQGTRLTVV.

This clone has only a few counts. Written as DNA, the CDR3 is TGTGCCAGCATAGACCTAAGCGGGTGGAACTATGGCTACACCTTC. It is translated as CASIDLSGWNYGYTF. The V and J genes are TRBV7-9 and TRBJ1-2; D is unresolved. Germline V gives CDR1 SEHNR, CDR2 FQNEAQ (reference sequence). This CDR3 comprises 15 residues. The germline V and J ends were trimmed by 7 bases and 2 bases, with 17 bases remaining between them. Supplemented by reference TRBV7-9 and TRBJ1-2, the full variable domain reads DTGVSQNPRHKITKRGQNVTFRCDPISEHNRLYWYRQTLGQGPEFLTYFQNEAQLEKSRLLSDRFSAERPKGSFSTLEIQRTEQGDSAMYLCASIDLSGWNYGYTFGSGTRLTVV.

Of note for this clone: Given a much more abundant clone one base away, this may be a read error. Other DNA sequences in this sample translate to the same CDR3. V and J are TRBV6-5 and TRBJ2-7; 10 bases are a match to TRBD1. Unmatched junction bases numbered 4, after V lost 4 bases and J lost 4 bases. This CDR3 has 14 residues. CDR1 and CDR2 (germline): MNHEY, SVGAGI. CDR3 DNA sequence: TGTGCCAGCAGTTTGGGACAGGGGCCTTACGAGCAGTACTTC. It translates to CASSLGQGPYEQYF.

This clone has just a few counts. This chain uses TRBV27 with TRBJ2-7, with 9 positions matching TRBD2. Germline CDR1 is MNHEY and CDR2 is SMNVEV (reference sequence). The CDR3 spans 21 residues. V trimming: 5 bases; J trimming: 0 bases; junction bases outside the gene matches: 23. The CDR3 is CASSTISPGLASDPSSYEQYF. The CDR3 bases are TGTGCCAGCAGTACCATAAGTCCGGGACTAGCTTCAGACCCAAGCTCCTACGAGCAGTACTTC.

The gene calls are TRBV7-2 and TRBJ2-7, with 9 bases fitting TRBD1. This CDR3 has 15 residues. Germline lookup yields CDR1 SGHTA and CDR2 FQGNSA. With V trimmed by 4 bases and J by 4 bases, 8 bases remained unmatched. CDR3 sequence (DNA): TGTGCCAGCAGCTCCGGGACAGGGAACAAATACGAGCAGTACTTC. It is translated as CASSSGTGNKYEQYF.

This clone occurred a few times. This chain joins TRBV11-2 and TRBJ1-6; D uncertain. This CDR3 comprises 12 residues. The germline gives CDR1 SGHAT, CDR2 FQNNGV. The V gene lost 1 base and the J gene lost 10 bases, with 5 bases spanning the gap. CDR3 in amino acids: CASSLAVSPLHF. The CDR3, as DNA: TGTGCCAGCAGCTTAGCGGTCTCACCCCTCCACTTT. Drawing the rest from reference TRBV11-2 and TRBJ1-6, the complete variable domain is EAGVAQSPRYKIIEKRQSVAFWCNPISGHATLYWYQQILGQGPKLLIQFQNNGVVDDSQLPKDRFSAERLKGVDSTLKIQPAKLEDSAVYLCASSLAVSPLHFGNGTRLTVT.

This sequence joins TRBV9 and TRBJ2-5; the match to TRBD2 covers 10 bases. V lost 1 base to trimming and J lost 2 bases; unmatched junction nucleotides: 2. CDR3 length equals 15 residues. The germline V gene has CDR1 SGDLS and CDR2 YYNGEE. CDR3 sequence (DNA): TGTGCCAGCAGCGTACCAGCGGGGGGGCAAGAGACCCAGTACTTC. Its translation is CASSVPAGGQETQYF.

The rearrangement links TRBV6-5 to TRBJ1-3; D gene uncertain. Per the germline V gene, CDR1 is MNHEY and CDR2 is SVGAGI. The V gene lost 6 bases and the J gene lost 5 bases, with 14 bases spanning the gap. The CDR3 is 14 amino acids. The CDR3 region has the DNA TGTGCCAGCAGGGAGCTCACGACCCGAAACACCATATATTTT. Translation: CASRELTTRNTIYF.

V usage is TRBV28 and J usage is TRBJ2-7, with D unclear. With 1 base removed from V and 4 bases from J, the gap between germline ends came to 11 bases. The length of the CDR3 is 14 residues. Germline V gene sequence: CDR1 MDHEN, CDR2 SYDVKM. The DNA for the CDR3 is TGTGCCAGCAGTTTATTTACGGTAATGTACGAGCAGTACTTC. Translated, it gives CASSLFTVMYEQYF.

The chain employs TRBV3-1 (or the pseudogene TRBV3-2) and TRBJ2-3; no clear D. The V gene lost 5 bases and the J gene lost 0 bases, with 12 bases spanning the gap. The germline V gene has CDR1 LGHDT and CDR2 YNNKEL (reference sequence). The CDR3 is 15 residues long. For the CDR3, the DNA is TGTGCCAGCAGCATTCATGGCGGTAGCACAGATACGCAGTATTTT. Amino acid sequence: CASSIHGGSTDTQYF.

The rearrangement uses TRBV5-6 and TRBJ1-2; the match to TRBD1 covers 12 bases. Germline V gene lookup returns CDR1 SGHDT and CDR2 YYEEEE. The CDR3 covers 14 residues. The V and J ends lost 3 bases and 7 bases, in that order; junction bases with no gene match: 4. This CDR3 is CASSSGTGGGGYTF. CDR3 DNA: TGTGCCAGCAGCTCCGGGACAGGGGGCGGTGGCTACACCTTC.

CDR3 coding DNA: TGTGCCAGCAGTCCTACTAGCGGGAGGCCACAAGAGACCCAGTACTTC. It codes for CASSPTSGRPQETQYF. The J gene is TRBJ2-5, the V gene TRBV28; 12 positions match TRBD2. Trimming took 5 bases from V and 2 from J; bases not matched to a gene: 6. Germline assignment: CDR1 MDHEN and CDR2 SYDVKM. The CDR3 consists of 16 residues.

V is TRBV28 and J is TRBJ1-1; D gene uncertain. The V gene lost 3 bases and the J gene lost 1 base, with 9 bases spanning the gap. The germline CDR1 and CDR2 sequences are MDHEN and SYDVKM. This CDR3 is built from 14 residues. CDR3 nucleotides: TGTGCCAGCAGTTTTAGCTTAGGGAACACTGAAGCTTTCTTT. It translates to CASSFSLGNTEAFF.

This chain joins TRBV19 and TRBJ2-7; tentative D call: TRBD2 (7 bases). Per the germline V gene, CDR1 is LNHDA and CDR2 is SQIVND (reference sequence). The CDR3 consists of 13 residues. V dropped 1 base and J dropped 6 bases, with 10 bases sitting between them. As DNA, the CDR3 is TGTGCCAGTAGTATAGGCCGGGGGGCCGAGCAGTACTTC. Translation: CASSIGRGAEQYF.

The rearrangement links TRBV4-3 to TRBJ2-5; tentatively, D is TRBD2 (6 bases). The V end was cut by 1 base, the J end by 5 bases, with 14 bases between. Germline V gives CDR1 LGHNA, CDR2 YSLEER. The CDR3 consists of 15 residues. CDR3 sequence (DNA): TGCGCCAGCAGCCAAGGGGACTGGGGGGAGGAGACCCAGTACTTC. Translated: CASSQGDWGEETQYF.

CDR3 DNA: TGTGCCACTACCCTGCCGGTGGGAGGTGGCACTGAAGCTTTCTTT. Protein product: CATTLPVGGGTEAFF. The chain employs TRBV15 and TRBJ1-1, with D unclear. Germline lookup yields CDR1 LNHNV and CDR2 YYDKDF (reference sequence). V lost 9 bases and J 4 bases, leaving 21 bases between the germline ends. The CDR3 consists of 15 residues. Based on the CDR3 plus reference TRBV15 and TRBJ1-1, the full variable domain is DAMVIQNPRYQVTQFGKPVTLSCSQTLNHNVMYWYQQKSSQAPKLLFHYYDKDFNNEADTPDNFQSRRPNTSFCFLDIRSPGLGDTAMYLCATTLPVGGGTEAFFGQGTRLTVV.

Regarding this clone: Other DNA sequences in the sample encode the same CDR3. The CDR3 DNA follows: TGCGCCAGCAGCTCCGGACTAGCGGGGGGCAATGAGCAGTTCTTC. Encoded protein: CASSSGLAGGNEQFF. The chain is built from TRBV5-1 and TRBJ2-1; the match to TRBD2 covers 14 bases. The CDR3 contains 15 residues. The V and J ends lost 3 bases and 6 bases, in that order; junction bases with no gene match: 2. The V gene's germline CDR1 is SGHRS and CDR2 YFSETQ.

On this clone itself: The identical CDR3 is also encoded by other nucleotide sequences in the sample. V gene TRBV6-5 combines with J gene TRBJ1-5; D not certain. CDR1 and CDR2 (germline): MNHEY, SVGAGI. There are 15 residues in the CDR3. V lost 0 bases and J 0 bases, leaving 6 bases between the germline ends. The CDR3: CASSYSSGSNQPQHF. The DNA for the CDR3 is TGTGCCAGCAGTTACTCGAGCGGTAGCAATCAGCCCCAGCATTTT.

This clone has just a few counts. V gene TRBV4-3 combines with J gene TRBJ2-1, with D tentatively TRBD2 (5 bases). Per germline, CDR1 LGHNA and CDR2 YSLEER. Trimming left V 1 base short and J 4 bases short, with 8 bases between. The CDR3 has 14 residues. Written as DNA, the CDR3 is TGCGCCAGCAGCCAAGGCCGGGGTTACAATGAGCAGTTCTTC. Encoded protein: CASSQGRGYNEQFF.

This clone was observed once. This chain uses TRBV7-2 with TRBJ1-1; 7 nucleotides line up with TRBD1. J lost 2 bases, V lost 3 bases, and 3 bases had no gene match. Germline values: CDR1 SGHTA, CDR2 FQGNSA. This CDR3 is 14 amino acids long. The CDR3 nucleotides read TGTGCCAGCAGCTTCCAGGGGGGAAACACTGAAGCTTTCTTT. Its protein product is CASSFQGGNTEAFF.

This chain joins TRBV29-1 and TRBJ1-2; D gene uncertain. The germline V gene has CDR1 SQVTM and CDR2 ANQGSEA. The V end lost 5 bases, the J end lost 0 bases, and 7 bases lay between the germline ends. This CDR3 is 12 amino acids long. The CDR3 nucleotides read TGCAGCGTTCAGTATTCTAACTATGGCTACACCTTC. Encoded protein: CSVQYSNYGYTF.

This chain joins TRBV10-3 and TRBJ2-1, with TRBD2 as a possible D gene (6 bases). With 0 bases removed from V and 7 bases from J, the gap between germline ends came to 13 bases. The CDR3 is 15 residues long. Looked up from germline, CDR1 is ENHRY and CDR2 is SYGVKD. The CDR3 loop reads CAISESIGSYNEQFF. The CDR3 DNA is TGTGCCATCAGTGAGTCTATCGGGAGCTATAATGAGCAGTTCTTC.

The table lists this clone with a count of one. This chain links TRBV18 with TRBJ2-7, with 7 bases matching TRBD2. This CDR3 comprises 15 residues. Trimming cost V 3 bases and J 6 bases; bases outside gene matches: 11. Looked up from germline, CDR1 is KGHSH and CDR2 is LQKENI. CDR3: CASSPRGRELGEQYF. CDR3 coding DNA: TGTGCCAGCTCACCGCGGGGGAGGGAATTAGGCGAGCAGTACTTC. The whole variable domain, filled in from reference TRBV18 and TRBJ2-7, reads NAGVMQNPRHLVRRRGQEARLRCSPMKGHSHVYWYRQLPEEGLKFMVYLQKENIIDESGMPKERFSAEFPKEGPSILRIQQVVRGDSAAYFCASSPRGRELGEQYFGPGTRLTVT.

The chain uses TRBV6-5 and TRBJ2-1; D gene unclear. There are 11 residues in the CDR3. CDR1 and CDR2 from the germline V gene are MNHEY and SVGAGI. The germline V and J ends were trimmed by 6 bases and 8 bases, with 8 bases remaining between them. In DNA, the CDR3 is TGTGCCAGCAGGTCAGTCCATGAGCAGTTCTTC. Its protein is CASRSVHEQFF.

The J gene is TRBJ1-2, the V gene TRBV28, with D perhaps matching TRBD1 (5 bases). Trimming shortened V by 7 bases and J by 8 bases, and 20 bases separated the two germline ends. CDR3 length: 14 amino acids. Germline V gene sequence: CDR1 MDHEN, CDR2 SYDVKM. Here the CDR3 reads CASKGREVQVGYTF. Here the CDR3 DNA reads TGTGCCAGCAAGGGCAGGGAGGTGCAGGTGGGCTACACCTTC.

The chain has TRBV25-1 and TRBJ2-7, with TRBD1 identical over 11 bases. With V trimmed by 8 bases and J by 2 bases, 2 bases remained unmatched. This CDR3 region has 13 residues. Germline loops: CDR1 MGHDK, CDR2 SYGVNS. Here the CDR3 reads CASAGQGAYEQYF. The CDR3 region has the DNA TGTGCCAGCGCGGGACAGGGGGCCTACGAGCAGTACTTC.

The chain recombines TRBV3-1 (or the pseudogene TRBV3-2) with TRBJ1-1; D not certain. The V end lost 0 bases, the J end lost 1 base, and 6 bases lay between the germline ends. There are 14 residues in the CDR3. The germline CDR1 and CDR2 sequences are LGHDT and YNNKEL (reference sequence). The CDR3, as DNA: TGTGCCAGCAGCCAAGATAGACAGAACACTGAAGCTTTCTTT. Encoded protein: CASSQDRQNTEAFF.

The chain uses TRBV4-2 and TRBJ1-2; TRBD1 matches 11 bases. Trimming removed 4 bases from V and 3 bases from J; junction bases left unmatched: 4. Germline lookup yields CDR1 LGHNA and CDR2 YNFKEQ. CDR3 length equals 15 residues. CDR3 sequence: CASSPRTGGDYGYTF. The CDR3 region has the DNA TGTGCCAGCAGCCCTCGGACAGGGGGCGACTATGGCTACACCTTC.